The T cell receptor (beta chain) under discussion was sequenced for a study of persistence of HIV-infected CD4 T cells. Of note for this clone: Its antigen is as yet unknown.

This was the immunoSEQ version 4 assay in survey mode. Method: immunoSEQ multiplex PCR; TCRdb's copy keeps in-frame clones and lacks some. The sample lists some 41,000 clones; over 80% were seen once. Stimulation used 7.5 to 10 ug/mL lysate from CMV-infected fibroblasts. Sorted nonresponding memory CD4+ T cells were CD40L-negative, CD69-negative, CD45RO-high. CDR1 is SNHLY and CDR2 is FYNNEI in the germline V gene. Deletions cut 2 bases from V and 8 bases from J, with 13 bases between. CDR3 length: 14 residues. Source: CD4+ T cells sorted from PBMCs after roughly 18-hour stimulation, taken from a patient who received antiretroviral therapy. The receptor was isolated from an adult man with HIV who was CMV-seropositive. The chain joins TRBV2 to TRBJ2-1; tentative D call: TRBD1 (5 bases). CDR3 protein: CASSEFILGDEQFF. CDR3 DNA: TGTGCCAGCAGTGAATTTATTTTAGGGGATGAGCAGTTCTTC.